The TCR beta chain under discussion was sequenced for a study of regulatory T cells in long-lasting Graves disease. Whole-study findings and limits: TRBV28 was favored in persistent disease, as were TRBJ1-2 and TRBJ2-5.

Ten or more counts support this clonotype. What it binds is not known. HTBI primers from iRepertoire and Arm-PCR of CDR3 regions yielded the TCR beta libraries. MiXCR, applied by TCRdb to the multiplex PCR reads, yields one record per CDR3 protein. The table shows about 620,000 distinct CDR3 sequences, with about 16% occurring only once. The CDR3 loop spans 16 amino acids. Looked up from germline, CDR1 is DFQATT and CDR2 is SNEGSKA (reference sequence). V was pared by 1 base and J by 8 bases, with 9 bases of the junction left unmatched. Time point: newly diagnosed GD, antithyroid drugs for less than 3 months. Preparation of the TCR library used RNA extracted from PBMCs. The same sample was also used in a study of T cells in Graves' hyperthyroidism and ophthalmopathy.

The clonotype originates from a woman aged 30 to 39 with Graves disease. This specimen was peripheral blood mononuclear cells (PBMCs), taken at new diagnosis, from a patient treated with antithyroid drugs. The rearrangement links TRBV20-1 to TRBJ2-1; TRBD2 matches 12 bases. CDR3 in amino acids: CSARGTSGKLLDEQFF. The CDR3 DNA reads TGCAGTGCTAGAGGGACTAGCGGGAAACTCCTGGATGAGCAGTTCTTC.